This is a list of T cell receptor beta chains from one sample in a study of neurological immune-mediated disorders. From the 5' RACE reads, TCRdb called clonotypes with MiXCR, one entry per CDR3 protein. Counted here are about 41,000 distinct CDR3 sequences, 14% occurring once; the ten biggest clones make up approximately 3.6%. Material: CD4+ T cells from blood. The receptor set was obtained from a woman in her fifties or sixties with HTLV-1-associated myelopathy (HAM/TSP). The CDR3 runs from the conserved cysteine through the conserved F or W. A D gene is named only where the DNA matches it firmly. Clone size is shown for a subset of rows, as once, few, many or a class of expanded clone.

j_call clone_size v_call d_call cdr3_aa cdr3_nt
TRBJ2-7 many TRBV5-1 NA CASSLWRSMSSYEQYF TGCGCCAGCAGCTTGTGGAGGAGTATGAGCTCCTACGAGCAGTACTTC
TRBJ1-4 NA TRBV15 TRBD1 CATSREQLGTGEEKLFF TGTGCCACCAGCAGAGAGCAGCTTGGGACAGGGGAAGAAAAACTGTTTTTT
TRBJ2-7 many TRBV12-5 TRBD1 CASGLVMGQGAGEQYF TGTGCTAGTGGTTTGGTAATGGGTCAGGGGGCGGGCGAGCAGTACTTC
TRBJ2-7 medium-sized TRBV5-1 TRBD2 CASSPGGAYEQYF TGCGCCAGCAGCCCGGGGGGAGCCTACGAGCAGTACTTC
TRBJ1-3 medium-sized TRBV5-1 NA CASSSGDGNSGNTIYF TGCGCCAGCAGCTCTGGGGACGGAAACTCTGGAAACACCATATATTTT
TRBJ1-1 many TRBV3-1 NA CASSNLGRTEAFF TGTGCCAGCAGCAACCTAGGACGGACTGAAGCTTTCTTT
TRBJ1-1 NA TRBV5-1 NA CASSQGGGYTEAFF TGCGCCAGCTCCCAGGGAGGTGGGTACACTGAAGCTTTCTTT
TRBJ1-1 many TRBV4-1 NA CASSQVVRLGGSTEAFF TGCGCCAGCAGCCAAGTTGTCCGTCTGGGGGGCTCCACTGAAGCTTTCTTT
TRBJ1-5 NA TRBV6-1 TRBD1 CATQRIRQGDQPQHF TGTGCCACCCAGCGAATTCGACAGGGTGATCAGCCCCAGCATTTT
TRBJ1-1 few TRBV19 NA CASRMTENTEAFF TGTGCCAGTAGGATGACAGAGAACACTGAAGCTTTCTTT
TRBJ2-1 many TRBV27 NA CASSFAGRGSYNEQFF TGTGCCAGCAGTTTTGCCGGCCGAGGGTCCTACAATGAGCAGTTCTTC
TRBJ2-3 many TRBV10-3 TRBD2 CAISESLSGGLGDTQYF TGTGCCATCAGTGAGTCGCTAAGCGGGGGGCTAGGAGATACGCAGTATTTT
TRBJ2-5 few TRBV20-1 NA CSASHYRAQETQYF TGCAGTGCTAGTCATTACAGAGCTCAAGAGACCCAGTACTTC
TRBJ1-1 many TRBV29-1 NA CSVAPGGNTEAFF TGCAGCGTTGCCCCGGGGGGGAACACTGAAGCTTTCTTT
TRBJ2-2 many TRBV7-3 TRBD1 CASSLTTGVNTGELFF TGTGCCAGCAGCTTAACTACAGGGGTGAACACCGGGGAGCTGTTTTTT
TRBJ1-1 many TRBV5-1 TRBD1 CASSLEGTAFDEAFF TGCGCCAGCAGCTTGGAAGGGACAGCTTTTGATGAAGCTTTCTTT
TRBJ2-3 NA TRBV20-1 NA CSARDRERGVTDTQYF TGCAGTGCTAGAGATCGGGAGCGTGGGGTCACAGATACGCAGTATTTT
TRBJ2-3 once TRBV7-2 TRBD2 CASSLNKRGRTDTQYF TGTGCCAGCAGCTTAAATAAGCGGGGGAGAACAGATACGCAGTATTTT
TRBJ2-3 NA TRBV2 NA CASSDLGDGTDTQYF TGTGCCAGCAGTGACCTAGGGGACGGCACAGATACGCAGTATTTT
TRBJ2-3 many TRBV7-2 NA CASSLLGFTDTQYF TGTGCCAGCAGCTTATTAGGGTTCACAGATACGCAGTATTTT
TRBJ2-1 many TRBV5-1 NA CASSLVLGDHNEQFF TGCGCCAGCAGCTTGGTGTTGGGCGACCACAATGAGCAGTTCTTC
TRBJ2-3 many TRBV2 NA CASRLSLPDTQYF TGTGCCAGCAGATTGAGTCTCCCAGATACGCAGTATTTT
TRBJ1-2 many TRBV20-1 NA CSARDPGGPYGYTF TGCAGTGCTAGAGACCCTGGGGGACCCTATGGCTACACCTTC
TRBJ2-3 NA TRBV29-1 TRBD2 CSVDSGGTDTQYF TGTAGCGTTGATAGCGGGGGGACGGATACGCAGTATTTT
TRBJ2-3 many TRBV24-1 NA CATSSTTGSTQYF TGTGCCACCAGTTCTACCACAGGGAGTACGCAGTATTTT
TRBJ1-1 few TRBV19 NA CASSAQTLNTEAFF TGTGCCAGTAGTGCACAGACCCTGAACACTGAAGCTTTCTTT
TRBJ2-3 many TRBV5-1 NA CASSFRDTRTDTQYF TGCGCCAGCAGCTTCCGGGACACTCGCACAGATACGCAGTATTTT
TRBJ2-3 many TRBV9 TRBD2 CASSIGGEDTQYF TGTGCCAGCAGCATCGGGGGGGAAGATACGCAGTATTTT
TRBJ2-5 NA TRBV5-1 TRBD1 CASSAETGDLETQYF TGCGCCAGCAGCGCGGAGACAGGGGATTTGGAGACCCAGTACTTC
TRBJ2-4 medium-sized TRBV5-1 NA CASSLSLDPRQNIQYF TGCGCCAGCAGCTTGAGTCTAGACCCCCGCCAAAACATTCAGTACTTC
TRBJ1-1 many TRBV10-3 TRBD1 CAISGFSGRTGGLGTEAFF TGTGCCATCAGTGGGTTTTCAGGCAGGACAGGGGGTTTGGGCACTGAAGCTTTCTTT
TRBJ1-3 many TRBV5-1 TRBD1 CASSLSGQEPGNTIYF TGCGCCAGCAGCTTATCCGGACAGGAACCTGGAAACACCATATATTTT
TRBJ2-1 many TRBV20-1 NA CSARGLALYNEQFF TGCAGTGCTAGAGGGTTAGCCCTCTACAATGAGCAGTTCTTC
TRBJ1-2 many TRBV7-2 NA CASRVVTSGYTF TGTGCCAGCAGGGTGGTAACCTCTGGCTACACCTTC
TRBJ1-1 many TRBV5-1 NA CASSNGGSGTEAFF TGCGCCAGCAGCAACGGGGGTTCGGGCACTGAAGCTTTCTTT
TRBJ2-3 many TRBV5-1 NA CASKGRGDPTDTQYF TGCGCCAGCAAGGGACGTGGAGACCCTACAGATACGCAGTATTTT
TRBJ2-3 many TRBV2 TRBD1 CASGTPGQHTDTQYF TGTGCCAGCGGTACTCCGGGACAGCACACAGATACGCAGTATTTT
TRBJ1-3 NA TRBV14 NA CASSQDGDTIYF TGTGCCAGCAGCCAAGATGGGGACACCATATATTTT
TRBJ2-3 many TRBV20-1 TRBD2 CSARGGGLAGITDTQYF TGCAGTGCTAGAGGGGGGGGGCTAGCGGGGATCACAGATACGCAGTATTTT
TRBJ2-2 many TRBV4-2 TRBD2 CASSQDRAGGRNTGELFF TGTGCCAGCAGCCAAGATCGGGCGGGGGGGCGGAACACCGGGGAGCTGTTTTTT
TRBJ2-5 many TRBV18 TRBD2 CASSRLAGGKIEETQYF TGTGCCAGCTCGCGACTAGCGGGGGGGAAAATTGAAGAGACCCAGTACTTC
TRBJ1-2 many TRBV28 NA CASSSGGTGYTF TGTGCCAGCAGTTCCGGGGGTACTGGCTACACCTTC
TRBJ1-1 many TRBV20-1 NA CSASSLRGNTEAFF TGCAGTGCTAGTAGCCTCAGGGGGAACACTGAAGCTTTCTTT
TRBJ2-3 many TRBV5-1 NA CASSGGEGADTQYF TGCGCCAGCTCGGGGGGCGAGGGCGCAGATACGCAGTATTTT
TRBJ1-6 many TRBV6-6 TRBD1 CASSKDRFNSPLHF TGTGCCAGCAGTAAGGACAGGTTTAATTCACCCCTCCACTTT
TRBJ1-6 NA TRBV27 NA CASSWVLSLWSPLHF TGTGCCAGCAGTTGGGTCCTAAGTCTATGGTCACCCCTCCACTTT
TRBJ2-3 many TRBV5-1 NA CASSFPPGTSTDTQYF TGCGCCAGCAGCTTCCCTCCGGGAACAAGCACAGATACGCAGTATTTT
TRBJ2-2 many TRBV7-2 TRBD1 CASSLRQGGTGELFF TGTGCCAGCAGCCTACGACAGGGTGGCACCGGGGAGCTGTTTTTT
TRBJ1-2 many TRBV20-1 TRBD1 CSARTGGPYRYTF TGCAGTGCCCGTACAGGGGGCCCTTATCGCTACACCTTC
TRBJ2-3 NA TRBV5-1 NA CASSQDSGAPTDTQYF TGCGCCAGCAGCCAGGACTCGGGGGCCCCCACAGATACGCAGTATTTT
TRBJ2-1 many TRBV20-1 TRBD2 CSAGLGGAANEQFF TGCAGTGCTGGCCTCGGGGGGGCGGCCAATGAGCAGTTCTTC
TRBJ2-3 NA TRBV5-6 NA CASFGTGTDTQYF TGTGCCAGCTTCGGAACAGGCACAGATACGCAGTATTTT
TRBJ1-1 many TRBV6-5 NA CASRPPAGSNTEAFF TGTGCCAGCAGGCCCCCGGCAGGGTCGAACACTGAAGCTTTCTTT
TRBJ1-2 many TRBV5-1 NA CASSLDFPNYGYTF TGCGCCAGCAGCTTGGACTTCCCAAACTATGGCTACACCTTC
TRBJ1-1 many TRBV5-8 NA CASSGYWGGARGNTEAFF TGTGCCAGCAGCGGTTACTGGGGGGGGGCTCGCGGGAACACTGAAGCTTTCTTT